These 30 T cell receptor beta chains originate from one sample sequenced in a study of CD8+ T cells in alopecia areata. Isolated RNA was reverse transcribed into cDNA used as the sequencing template. The assay was immunoSEQ multiplex PCR, and TCRdb's table has in-frame clones only and misses some. Found here are 150,000 or so clones, about 67% of them singletons; the top ten hold 11%. The source was CD8+ T cells sorted from blood, collected at week 0. These receptors were taken from a human donor with alopecia areata.

This chain joins TRBV29-1 and TRBJ2-1; D ambiguous. V was cut by 4 bases and J by 0 bases, with 10 bases left in between. The CDR3 is 14 amino acids. The germline gives CDR1 SQVTM, CDR2 ANQGSEA. DNA for the CDR3: TGCAGCGTTGTCCCAGCGAGCTCCTACAATGAGCAGTTCTTC. Amino acid sequence: CSVVPASSYNEQFF.

The rearrangement joins TRBV6-5 to TRBJ1-1, with D tentatively TRBD1 (6 bases). This CDR3 contains 15 residues. The germline V gene has CDR1 MNHEY and CDR2 SVGAGI. With 10 bases removed from V and 2 bases from J, the gap between germline ends came to 20 bases. The CDR3 bases are TGTGCCACCACCGAGATGTCAGGGGCAAACACTGAAGCTTTCTTT. This codes for CATTEMSGANTEAFF.

The chain is built from TRBV7-9 and TRBJ1-2, with 10 bases identical to TRBD1. Germline CDR1 and CDR2: SEHNR and FQNEAQ (reference sequence). The length of the CDR3 is 13 residues. The V and J ends lost 6 bases and 5 bases, in that order; junction bases with no gene match: 3. The CDR3 here is CASSRDRGYGYTF. The CDR3 DNA follows: TGTGCCAGCAGTCGGGACAGGGGATATGGCTACACCTTC.

The chain is built from TRBV4-1 and TRBJ2-7; D is ambiguous. Germline CDR1 MGHRA, CDR2 YSYEKL. This CDR3 region has 15 residues. V lost 0 bases to trimming and J lost 4 bases, with 13 bases between them. As DNA, the CDR3 is TGCGCCAGCAGCCAAGAGTTAAGGGTAGGGTACGAGCAGTACTTC. Amino acids: CASSQELRVGYEQYF.

The rearrangement uses TRBV7-9 and TRBJ1-4; weak D call: TRBD1 (5 bases). V was shortened by 7 bases and J by 3 bases, with 18 bases between the two germline ends. Germline CDR1 SEHNR, CDR2 FQNEAQ (reference sequence). The CDR3 has 16 amino acids. CDR3 loop: CASNALQGVANEKLFF. In nucleotides, the CDR3 is TGTGCCAGCAACGCCTTACAAGGGGTGGCTAATGAAAAACTGTTTTTT.

The genes are TRBV30 and TRBJ2-7, with no clear D. The CDR3 is 13 residues long. Germline assignment: CDR1 GTSNPN and CDR2 SVGIG (reference sequence). V was clipped by 4 bases and J by 0 bases, with 10 bases between them. The CDR3 loop is CAWKAAPSYEQYF. The CDR3 DNA reads as TGTGCCTGGAAGGCAGCTCCCTCCTACGAGCAGTACTTC.

The J gene is TRBJ2-3, the V gene TRBV30; D is uncertain. V lost 1 base to trimming and J lost 0 bases, with 8 bases between them. CDR3 length equals 14 residues. Germline V gene lookup returns CDR1 GTSNPN and CDR2 SVGIG (reference sequence). The CDR3 protein is CAWSGPASTDTQYF. For the CDR3, the DNA is TGTGCCTGGAGTGGGCCGGCGAGCACAGATACGCAGTATTTT.

The rearrangement links TRBV2 to TRBJ2-7; possible D gene TRBD1, 5 bases. V was cut by 8 bases and J by 2 bases, with 16 bases left in between. The germline V gene has CDR1 SNHLY and CDR2 FYNNEI. The CDR3 extends over 14 amino acids. The CDR3 nucleotides read TGTGCCAGCGCCCTCACAGGAGCCCCCTACGAGCAGTACTTC. This encodes CASALTGAPYEQYF.

The genes are TRBV29-1 and TRBJ2-3; a weak D match, TRBD1 (6 bases). With 0 bases removed from V and 5 bases from J, the gap between germline ends came to 12 bases. Looked up from germline, CDR1 is SQVTM and CDR2 is ANQGSEA. The CDR3 has 14 residues. CDR3 in DNA: TGCAGCGTTGAAGACAGGACAGTTCAAGATACGCAGTATTTT. Its protein product is CSVEDRTVQDTQYF.

The chain uses TRBV4-1 and TRBJ2-1; 8 positions agree with TRBD2. CDR3 length equals 15 residues. CDR1 is MGHRA and CDR2 is YSYEKL in the germline V gene. V lost 0 bases, J lost 5 bases, and 3 bases stayed unmatched. Here the CDR3 reads CASSQDSGGHNEQFF. CDR3 nucleotides: TGCGCCAGCAGCCAAGATTCGGGGGGGCACAATGAGCAGTTCTTC.

The gene calls are TRBV19 and TRBJ2-1; D remains unclear. Per the germline V gene, CDR1 is LNHDA and CDR2 is SQIVND (reference sequence). The CDR3 totals 14 residues. V was cut by 3 bases and J by 6 bases, with 12 bases left in between. In DNA, the CDR3 is TGTGCCAGTAGTATTGTCACTCCTGGCAATGAGCAGTTCTTC. Translated: CASSIVTPGNEQFF. Full variable domain (remainder filled in from reference TRBV19 and TRBJ2-1): DGGITQSPKYLFRKEGQNVTLSCEQNLNHDAMYWYRQDPGQGLRLIYYSQIVNDFQKGDIAEGYSVSREKKESFPLTVTSAQKNPTAFYLCASSIVTPGNEQFFGPGTRLTVL.

V is TRBV6-1 and J is TRBJ2-7, with D hard to call. Between the trimmed V and J ends, which lost 6 bases and 3 bases, there was a span of 18 bases. The V gene's germline CDR1 is MNHNS and CDR2 SASEGT. CDR3 length: 15 residues. DNA of the CDR3: TGTGCCAGCAGCCCCTCCACTTCGATTCGCTACGAGCAGTACTTC. It translates to CASSPSTSIRYEQYF.

This clone showed up just a few times. V is TRBV25-1 and J is TRBJ2-5; tentatively, D is TRBD1 (6 bases). The CDR3 runs 14 residues. CDR1 MGHDK and CDR2 SYGVNS come from the germline V gene. The ends were cut back, 6 bases at V and 0 bases at J, with 11 bases in the middle. The DNA of the CDR3 is TGTGCCAGCAGGGCCGAGGGGGACCAAGAGACCCAGTACTTC. Residues: CASRAEGDQETQYF.

About this clone: This sample also contains other DNA sequences that code for the same CDR3. The gene calls are TRBV30 and TRBJ2-7; no clear D. This CDR3 spans 11 amino acids. Germline CDR1 reads GTSNPN; CDR2 reads SVGIG (reference sequence). V dropped 1 base and J dropped 2 bases, with 3 bases sitting between them. As DNA, the CDR3 is TGTGCCTGGAGTGGAACCTACGAGCAGTACTTC. This sequence encodes CAWSGTYEQYF. Looking up the rest from reference TRBV30 and TRBJ2-7 gives the full variable domain: SQTIHQWPATLVQPVGSPLSLECTVEGTSNPNLYWYRQAAGRGLQLLFYSVGIGQISSEVPQNLSASRPQDRQFILSSKKLLLSDSGFYLCAWSGTYEQYFGPGTRLTVT.

V and J are TRBV20-1 and TRBJ1-2, with D unclear. Trimming pared 5 bases from V and 3 bases from J, leaving 7 bases between. This CDR3 contains 11 residues. The germline CDR1 and CDR2 sequences are DFQATT and SNEGSKA (reference sequence). CDR3 DNA sequence: TGCAGTGCTCCGAATGACTATGGCTACACCTTC. Its translation: CSAPNDYGYTF.

The chain recombines TRBV9 with TRBJ2-3; 15 positions match TRBD2. Germline CDR1 and CDR2: SGDLS and YYNGEE. The junction had 5 bases not matched to a gene; V was cut back by 4 bases and J by 5 bases. This CDR3 has 16 amino acids. CDR3 in amino acids: CASSPRTSGGVDTQYF. In nucleotides, the CDR3 is TGTGCCAGCAGCCCCCGGACTAGCGGGGGGGTAGATACGCAGTATTTT. The full variable domain, completed using reference TRBV9 and TRBJ2-3, is DSGVTQTPKHLITATGQRVTLRCSPRSGDLSVYWYQQSLDQGLQFLIQYYNGEERAKGNILERFSAQQFPDLHSELNLSSLELGDSALYFCASSPRTSGGVDTQYFGPGTRLTVL.

V and J are TRBV20-1 and TRBJ2-1; D may be TRBD2 (6 bases). V shed 0 bases and J shed 9 bases, with 6 bases lying between them. The CDR3 sequence is 11 residues long. The V gene's germline CDR1 is DFQATT and CDR2 SNEGSKA (reference sequence). The CDR3 protein is CSARDGGEQFF. The CDR3 region has the DNA TGCAGTGCTAGAGACGGGGGTGAGCAGTTCTTC.

The chain carries TRBV5-1 and TRBJ1-3, with 10 bases identical to TRBD1. Per the germline V gene, CDR1 is SGHRS and CDR2 is YFSETQ. CDR3 length equals 16 residues. Trimming removed 0 bases from V and 1 base from J; junction bases left unmatched: 1. This CDR3 reads CASSLAGQGSGNTIYF. The CDR3 region has the DNA TGCGCCAGCAGCTTGGCGGGACAGGGGTCTGGAAACACCATATATTTT.

This clone was observed a handful of times. This chain links TRBV15 with TRBJ2-6; D call uncertain. CDR1 LNHNV and CDR2 YYDKDF come from the germline V gene (reference sequence). This CDR3 has 15 residues. Trimming cost V 3 bases and J 2 bases, with 8 bases left between them. The CDR3 here is CATSSSGPGANVLTF. CDR3 DNA: TGTGCCACCAGCAGTTCTGGGCCTGGGGCCAACGTCCTGACTTTC.

V is TRBV27 and J is TRBJ2-3; unclear D gene. V gave up 6 bases and J gave up 6 bases, with 7 bases separating them. Per the germline V gene, CDR1 is MNHEY and CDR2 is SMNVEV (reference sequence). There are 11 residues in the CDR3. The CDR3 spells CASRNSDTQYF. The CDR3 region has the DNA TGTGCCAGCAGAAATAGCGATACGCAGTATTTT.

CDR3 bases: TGCAGCGCTTTTTCAGCTTCCAAAAACATTCAGTACTTC. Protein: CSAFSASKNIQYF. The chain combines TRBV29-1 with TRBJ2-4; D is undetermined. Trimming left V 7 bases short and J 2 bases short, with 12 bases between. CDR3 length: 13 amino acids. The germline CDR1 and CDR2 sequences are SQVTM and ANQGSEA.

This chain joins TRBV6-5 and TRBJ2-3; 7 nucleotides line up with TRBD2. Germline lookup yields CDR1 MNHEY and CDR2 SVGAGI. The CDR3 extends over 14 amino acids. Unmatched junction bases numbered 6, after V lost 7 bases and J lost 2 bases. CDR3 nucleotides: TGTGCCAGCACTGCTAGCGGCACCACAGATACGCAGTATTTT. Amino acids: CASTASGTTDTQYF.

The chain recombines TRBV4-1 with TRBJ2-3; D might be TRBD1 or TRBD2, each matching 6 bases. This CDR3 region has 15 residues. V was shortened by 1 base and J by 0 bases, with 8 bases between the two germline ends. CDR1 MGHRA and CDR2 YSYEKL come from the germline V gene. The CDR3 spells CASSQAGASTDTQYF. The CDR3 nucleotides are TGCGCCAGCAGCCAAGCGGGGGCTAGCACAGATACGCAGTATTTT.

The genes are TRBV7-8 and TRBJ1-5; D may be TRBD1 (6 bases). CDR1 and CDR2 (germline): SGHVS, FQNEAQ. This CDR3 has 15 residues. V lost 0 bases and J 4 bases, leaving 10 bases between the germline ends. CDR3 amino acids: CASSLAGAENQPQHF. The CDR3 DNA reads as TGTGCCAGCAGCTTAGCGGGGGCAGAAAATCAGCCCCAGCATTTT.

The chain links TRBV10-3 to TRBJ2-7, with TRBD1 matching over 9 bases. The germline V gene encodes CDR1 ENHRY and CDR2 SYGVKD. Trimming took 6 bases from V and 1 from J; bases not matched to a gene: 7. The CDR3 length is 15 residues. The CDR3 DNA sequence: TGTGCCATCAGGCGCCGGGACAGGGTATCCTACGAGCAGTACTTC. Encoded protein: CAIRRRDRVSYEQYF.

For this clone: The identical CDR3 is also encoded by other nucleotide sequences in the sample. The V gene is TRBV10-3, the J gene TRBJ2-1; perhaps D is TRBD1 or TRBD2 (6 bases each). The CDR3 has 15 residues. CDR1 ENHRY and CDR2 SYGVKD come from the germline V gene. The germline V and J ends were trimmed by 0 bases and 4 bases, with 10 bases remaining between them. The CDR3 sequence is CAISESGGPYNEQFF. DNA for the CDR3: TGTGCCATCAGTGAGTCCGGGGGCCCATACAATGAGCAGTTCTTC.

The V and J genes are TRBV14 and TRBJ2-1; D is possibly TRBD2 (6 bases). The germline V gene has CDR1 SGHDN and CDR2 FVKESK. The CDR3 totals 14 residues. V lost 0 bases and J 7 bases, leaving 10 bases between the germline ends. CDR3 sequence: CASSQDWEENEQFF. The CDR3 DNA sequence: TGTGCCAGCAGCCAAGATTGGGAGGAGAATGAGCAGTTCTTC.

This rearrangement joins TRBV4-1 to TRBJ2-7, with TRBD1 identical over 10 bases. With V trimmed by 4 bases and J by 4 bases, 7 bases remained unmatched. Germline CDR1 is MGHRA and CDR2 is YSYEKL. This CDR3 has 15 residues. The CDR3 nucleotides are TGCGCCAGCAGCCGATCCGGGACAGGGGCATACGAGCAGTACTTC. Encoded protein: CASSRSGTGAYEQYF.

This clone was detected a few times. The J gene is TRBJ2-7, the V gene TRBV30; D unresolved. CDR3 size: 12 residues. Germline CDR1 is GTSNPN and CDR2 is SVGIG (reference sequence). V lost 5 bases and J 1 base, leaving 9 bases between the germline ends. CDR3 nucleotides: TGTGCCTGGGGGGTTTTTTCCTACGAGCAGTACTTC. Its translation is CAWGVFSYEQYF.

This chain joins TRBV4-1 and TRBJ2-3; no clear D gene. This CDR3 region has 12 residues. Trimming stripped 2 bases from V and 6 bases from J, with 6 bases between. Germline values: CDR1 MGHRA, CDR2 YSYEKL. CDR3 coding DNA: TGCGCCAGCAGCCAACCGGTGGATACGCAGTATTTT. It codes for CASSQPVDTQYF.